What follows are 17 T cell receptor beta chains derived from one specimen sequenced in a study of shared clonotypes between healthy human individuals. Sequencing was performed with immunoSEQ multiplex PCR; in TCRdb, only in-frame clones are kept and a portion is missing. Among 550,000 to 600,000 clones listed, roughly 79% were seen once. Sequencing used PBMCs. The receptors derive from a woman in her thirties or forties in good health. Some clones in this sample may be carry-over from other donors' samples.

Here the CDR3 reads CATLYGPWGYTF. The CDR3 DNA is TGTGCCACCCTTTACGGCCCTTGGGGCTACACCTTC. The chain links TRBV28 to TRBJ1-2; D call uncertain. The V and J ends lost 10 bases and 8 bases respectively, with 17 bases between them. This CDR3 region has 12 residues. CDR1 is MDHEN and CDR2 is SYDVKM in the germline V gene.

The chain links TRBV9 to TRBJ2-7; 9 nucleotides line up with TRBD2. The CDR3 extends over 16 amino acids. The trim removed 0 bases at V and 0 bases at J, leaving 4 bases unmatched. CDR1 SGDLS and CDR2 YYNGEE come from the germline V gene. The DNA for the CDR3 is TGTGCCAGCAGCGTAGATAGCGGGGGTAGCTCCTACGAGCAGTACTTC. Its protein is CASSVDSGGSSYEQYF.

This clone was found once. V gene TRBV7-3 combines with J gene TRBJ1-6, with a weak D call TRBD1 (5 bases). With 1 base removed from V and 5 bases from J, the gap between germline ends came to 9 bases. The CDR3 sequence is 15 residues long. The germline V gene encodes CDR1 SGHTA and CDR2 FQGTGA. The CDR3 bases are TGTGCCAGCAGCTTAAGGGGAGGGGATAATTCACCCCTCCACTTT. Its translation is CASSLRGGDNSPLHF.

Concerning this clone itself: This specimen includes other DNA sequences encoding the same CDR3. The V call is TRBV9, the J call TRBJ2-5; D unclear. Looked up from germline, CDR1 is SGDLS and CDR2 is YYNGEE. CDR3 size: 14 residues. V lost 2 bases and J lost 1, with 9 bases in between. As DNA, the CDR3 is TGTGCCAGCAGCGTGGGGTGGGCCCAAGAGACCCAGTACTTC. It is translated as CASSVGWAQETQYF.

This chain links TRBV9 with TRBJ2-3; D not resolved. CDR3 length equals 16 residues. The germline V gene encodes CDR1 SGDLS and CDR2 YYNGEE. Trimming took 4 bases from V and 3 from J, leaving 18 bases between them. CDR3 nucleotide sequence: TGTGCCAGCAGCACCGAGTTGTCGGCGGTAACAGATACGCAGTATTTT. Encoded protein: CASSTELSAVTDTQYF.

The chain has TRBV28 and TRBJ2-7; 9 positions agree with TRBD1. Germline V gives CDR1 MDHEN, CDR2 SYDVKM. Trimming at V came to 1 base and at J to 5 bases, leaving 9 bases not matched to a gene. The CDR3 contains 16 residues. The CDR3 DNA sequence: TGTGCCAGCAGTTTATATTCCGGGACAGGGCGTGACGAGCAGTACTTC. It yields the protein CASSLYSGTGRDEQYF.

The V call is TRBV18, the J call TRBJ2-1; 7 bases map to TRBD2. The V segment lost 5 bases and the J segment 7 bases; nucleotides outside the gene matches: 5. In germline, CDR1 is KGHSH, CDR2 LQKENI. There are 13 residues in the CDR3. This chain's CDR3 is CASSGGSRNEQFF. CDR3 nucleotides: TGTGCCAGCTCAGGCGGGAGTCGGAATGAGCAGTTCTTC.

In this sample, this clone turned up once. This clone may be a read error of a much larger clone one base away. This sequence joins TRBV5-6 and TRBJ2-5; 10 positions match TRBD2. The germline V gene has CDR1 SGHDT and CDR2 YYEEEE. The CDR3 spans 16 residues. Here the CDR3 reads CAGSFAPAGGRETQYF. CDR3 sequence (DNA): TGTGCCGGCAGCTTCGCCCCAGCGGGAGGGCGAGAGACCCAGTACTTC.

The rearrangement uses TRBV14 and TRBJ1-1; the D is unclear. In germline, CDR1 is SGHDN, CDR2 FVKESK. This CDR3 spans 14 amino acids. V lost 2 bases, J lost 1 base, and 8 bases lay in between. The CDR3 spells CASSQFRGNTEAFF. In nucleotides, the CDR3 is TGTGCCAGCAGCCAATTTCGGGGGAACACTGAAGCTTTCTTT.

To note about this clone: Other DNA variants within this sample encode the same CDR3. The chain couples TRBV30 to TRBJ2-5; weak D call: TRBD2 (6 bases). Germline CDR1 is GTSNPN and CDR2 is SVGIG (reference sequence). V lost 0 bases to trimming and J lost 11 bases, with 13 bases between them. CDR3 length: 12 amino acids. CDR3 nucleotides: TGTGCCTGGAGTGTAGCATCTCGGGAGCAGTACTTC. It is translated as CAWSVASREQYF. Complete variable domain (other parts from reference TRBV30 and TRBJ2-5): SQTIHQWPATLVQPVGSPLSLECTVEGTSNPNLYWYRQAAGRGLQLLFYSVGIGQISSEVPQNLSASRPQDRQFILSSKKLLLSDSGFYLCAWSVASREQYFGPGTRLLVL.

Concerning this clone: Other DNA sequences in this sample translate to the same CDR3. The V call is TRBV30, the J call TRBJ2-4; the match to TRBD2 covers 7 bases. J gave up 1 base and V 3 bases, and 12 bases lay outside the gene matches. The CDR3 runs to 17 residues. The germline gives CDR1 GTSNPN, CDR2 SVGIG (reference sequence). DNA of the CDR3: TGTGCCTGGAGCACGGTTGGACTAGGTGAGGCCAAAAACATTCAGTACTTC. It codes for CAWSTVGLGEAKNIQYF.

The rearrangement links TRBV5-8 to TRBJ1-1; 7 bases are a match to TRBD1. CDR3 length: 13 residues. The germline CDR1 and CDR2 sequences are SGHTS and YDEGEE. Germline trimming cut 6 bases from V and 5 bases from J; bases unmatched to any gene: 7. CDR3 residues: CASTWRGPTEAFF. CDR3 bases: TGTGCCAGCACGTGGAGGGGGCCTACTGAAGCTTTCTTT.

The chain carries TRBV5-4 and TRBJ2-1; no definite D call. This CDR3 is 14 amino acids long. V lost 5 bases and J lost 0, with 9 bases in between. Germline-derived CDR1 and CDR2 are SGHNT and YYREEE (reference sequence). The CDR3 here is CASSSPSSYNEQFF. The CDR3 DNA reads TGTGCCAGCAGTTCCCCTAGCTCCTACAATGAGCAGTTCTTC. The whole variable domain, remainder taken from reference TRBV5-4 and TRBJ2-1, is ETGVTQSPTHLIKTRGQQVTLRCSSQSGHNTVSWYQQALGQGPQFIFQYYREEENGRGNFPPRFSGLQFPNYSSELNVNALELDDSALYLCASSSPSSYNEQFFGPGTRLTVL.

This clone was counted between two and nine times. This chain links TRBV19 with TRBJ2-1; 7 bases match TRBD1. Germline CDR1 reads LNHDA; CDR2 reads SQIVND (reference sequence). The CDR3 is 15 residues long. J was trimmed by 0 bases and V by 5 bases; bases with no gene match: 4. This CDR3 reads CASSPGTVSYNEQFF. The CDR3 DNA sequence: TGTGCCAGTAGTCCAGGGACAGTCTCCTACAATGAGCAGTTCTTC.

V is TRBV7-2 and J is TRBJ2-1, with D perhaps TRBD1 (6 bases). V was clipped by 5 bases and J by 6 bases, with 14 bases between them. This CDR3 has 14 residues. Germline V gene data show CDR1 as SGHTA and CDR2 as FQGNSA. Here the CDR3 DNA reads TGTGCCAGCAGCCGGAACAGGGAAACCAATGAGCAGTTCTTC. It codes for CASSRNRETNEQFF.

The rearrangement joins TRBV9 to TRBJ1-1; D ambiguous. V was shortened by 6 bases and J by 4 bases, with 13 bases between the two germline ends. Germline V gives CDR1 SGDLS, CDR2 YYNGEE. The CDR3 has 13 residues. DNA of the CDR3: TGTGCCAGCAATGTCCAGCCATCCACTGAAGCTTTCTTT. Its protein is CASNVQPSTEAFF.

This chain uses TRBV4-1 with TRBJ2-1; TRBD2 aligns across 9 bases. Trimming at V came to 1 base and at J to 7 bases, leaving 8 bases not matched to a gene. Germline V gives CDR1 MGHRA, CDR2 YSYEKL. This CDR3 spans 16 amino acids. The CDR3 sequence: CASSQAGTSSVNEQFF. CDR3 sequence (DNA): TGCGCCAGCAGCCAAGCCGGGACTAGCTCGGTAAATGAGCAGTTCTTC.